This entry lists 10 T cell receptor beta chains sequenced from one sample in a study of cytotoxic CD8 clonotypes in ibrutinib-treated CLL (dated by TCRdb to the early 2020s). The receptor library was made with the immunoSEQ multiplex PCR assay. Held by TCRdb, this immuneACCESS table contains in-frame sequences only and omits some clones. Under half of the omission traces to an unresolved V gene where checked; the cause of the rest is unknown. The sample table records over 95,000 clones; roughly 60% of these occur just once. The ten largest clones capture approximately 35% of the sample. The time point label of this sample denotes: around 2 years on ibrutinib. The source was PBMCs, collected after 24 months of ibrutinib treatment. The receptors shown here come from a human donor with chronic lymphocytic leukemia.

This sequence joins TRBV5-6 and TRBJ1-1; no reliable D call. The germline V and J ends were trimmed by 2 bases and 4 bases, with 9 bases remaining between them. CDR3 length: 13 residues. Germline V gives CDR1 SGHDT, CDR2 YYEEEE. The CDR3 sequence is CASSLKLGTEAFF. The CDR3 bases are TGTGCCAGCAGCTTAAAGTTGGGCACTGAAGCTTTCTTT. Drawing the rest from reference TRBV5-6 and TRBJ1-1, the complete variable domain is DAGVTQSPTHLIKTRGQQVTLRCSPKSGHDTVSWYQQALGQGPQFIFQYYEEEERQRGNFPDRFSGHQFPNYSSELNVNALLLGDSALYLCASSLKLGTEAFFGQGTRLTVV.

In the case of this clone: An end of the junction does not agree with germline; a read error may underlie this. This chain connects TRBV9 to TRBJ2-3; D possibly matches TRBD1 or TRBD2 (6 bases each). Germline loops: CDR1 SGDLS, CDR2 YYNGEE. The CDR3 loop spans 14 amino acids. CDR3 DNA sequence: TGTGCCAGCGGCGTCGGGGGCTTCACAGATACGCAGTATTTT. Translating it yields CASGVGGFTDTQYF.

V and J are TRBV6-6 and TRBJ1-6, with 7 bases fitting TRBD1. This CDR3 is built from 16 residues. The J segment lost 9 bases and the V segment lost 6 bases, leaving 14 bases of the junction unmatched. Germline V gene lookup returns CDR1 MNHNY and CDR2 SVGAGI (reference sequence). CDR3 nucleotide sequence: TGTGCCAGCAGACTTGGAGACAGGGCGCTAGGTTCACCCCTCCACTTT. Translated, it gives CASRLGDRALGSPLHF.

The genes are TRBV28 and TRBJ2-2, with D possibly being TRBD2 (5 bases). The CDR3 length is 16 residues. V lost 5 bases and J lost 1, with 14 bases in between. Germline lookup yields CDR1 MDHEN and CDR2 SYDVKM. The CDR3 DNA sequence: TGTGCCAGCAGTCCCTACCCCGGGGTGAACACCGGGGAGCTGTTTTTT. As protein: CASSPYPGVNTGELFF.

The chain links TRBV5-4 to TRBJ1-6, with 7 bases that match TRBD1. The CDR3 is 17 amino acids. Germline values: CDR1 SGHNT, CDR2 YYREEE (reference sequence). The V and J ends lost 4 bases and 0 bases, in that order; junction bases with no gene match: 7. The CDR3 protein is CASSPRQGSSYNSPLHF. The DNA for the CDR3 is TGTGCCAGCAGCCCTAGACAGGGATCCTCCTATAATTCACCCCTCCACTTT.

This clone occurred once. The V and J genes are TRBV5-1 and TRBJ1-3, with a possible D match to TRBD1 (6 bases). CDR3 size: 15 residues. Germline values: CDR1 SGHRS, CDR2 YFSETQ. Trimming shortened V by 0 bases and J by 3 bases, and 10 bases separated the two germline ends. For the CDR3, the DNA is TGCGCCAGCAGCTTGGCACAGGGAGGTGGAAACACCATATATTTT. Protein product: CASSLAQGGGNTIYF.

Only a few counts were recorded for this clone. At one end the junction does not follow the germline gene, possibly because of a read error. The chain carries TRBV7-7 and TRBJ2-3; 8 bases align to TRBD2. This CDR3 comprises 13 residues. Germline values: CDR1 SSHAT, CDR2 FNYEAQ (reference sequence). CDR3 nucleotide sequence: TGTGCCAGCAGCTCCCAAATGGGAGCGGGGGCGTCGTTT. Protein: CASSSQMGAGASF.

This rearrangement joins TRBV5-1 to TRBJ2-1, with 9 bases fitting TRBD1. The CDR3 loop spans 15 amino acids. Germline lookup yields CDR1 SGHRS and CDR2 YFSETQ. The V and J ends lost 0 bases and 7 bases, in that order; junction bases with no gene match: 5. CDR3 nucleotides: TGCGCCAGCAGCTTGGTGGGACAGGGTTCGAATGAGCAGTTCTTC. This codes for CASSLVGQGSNEQFF.

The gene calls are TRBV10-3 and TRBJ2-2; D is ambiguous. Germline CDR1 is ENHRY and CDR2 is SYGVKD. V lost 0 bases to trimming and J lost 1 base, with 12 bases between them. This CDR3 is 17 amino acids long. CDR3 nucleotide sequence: TGTGCCATCAGTGAGTCACAACGTTTGGGGAACACCGGGGAGCTGTTTTTT. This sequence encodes CAISESQRLGNTGELFF.

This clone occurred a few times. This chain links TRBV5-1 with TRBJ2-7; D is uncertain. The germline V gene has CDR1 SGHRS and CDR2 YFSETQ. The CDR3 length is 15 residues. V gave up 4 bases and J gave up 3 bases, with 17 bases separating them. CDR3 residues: CASSPTNQQNYEQYF. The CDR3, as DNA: TGCGCCAGCAGCCCCACTAATCAGCAGAACTACGAGCAGTACTTC.